Below are 8 T cell receptor beta chains sequenced from a single sample in a study of T cell responses to AZD1222 COVID-19 vaccine listed by TCRdb under 2021. The sample's time point label, decoded: about 28 days (+/-7) after the second vaccine dose. Library construction relied on the immunoSEQ multiplex PCR assay. TCRdb took this table from immuneACCESS and kept in-frame rearrangements with V and J called. Such tables lack part of the clones; where checked against another copy, unresolved V genes explain under half of the gap, and the rest is unexplained. Present in this sample are over 140,000 clones, around 93% of which were seen just once. Roughly 3.5% of the sample lies in the top ten. Sample: peripheral blood, taken 28 days after the second AZD1222 dose. These receptors were obtained from an adult who received the AZD1222 COVID-19 vaccine.

The gene calls are TRBV4-1 and TRBJ2-1, with 7 bases identical to TRBD2. The V and J ends lost 0 bases and 2 bases, in that order; junction bases with no gene match: 4. The germline gives CDR1 MGHRA, CDR2 YSYEKL. CDR3 length: 16 amino acids. CDR3 in DNA: TGCGCCAGCAGCCAAGAAGGGAGGGCCCCCTACAATGAGCAGTTCTTC. It is translated as CASSQEGRAPYNEQFF.

This clone was detected only once. The gene calls are TRBV5-1 and TRBJ2-7; perhaps D is TRBD1 or TRBD2 (7 bases each). Germline loops: CDR1 SGHRS, CDR2 YFSETQ. This CDR3 is built from 15 residues. V lost 4 bases and J lost 7, with 21 bases in between. CDR3 bases: TGCGCCAGCAGCGCGCTCACAGGGGTCGGGAGGGAGCAGTACTTC. It yields the protein CASSALTGVGREQYF.

V usage is TRBV29-1 and J usage is TRBJ2-7; D perhaps matches TRBD1 (5 bases). This CDR3 is built from 13 residues. Trimming took off 5 bases at V and 3 bases at J, with 14 bases between the two ends. CDR1 and CDR2 (germline): SQVTM, ANQGSEA. The CDR3 DNA reads TGCAGCGTTCGGACAAGGCGGAGCTACGAGCAGTACTTC. Protein sequence: CSVRTRRSYEQYF.

The chain combines TRBV19 with TRBJ2-2; D may be TRBD2 (6 bases). The V and J ends lost 7 bases and 1 base respectively, with 10 bases between them. This CDR3 region has 14 residues. Germline V gives CDR1 LNHDA, CDR2 SQIVND (reference sequence). The CDR3 DNA reads TGTGCCAGTACCGGGGGAGAGAACACCGGGGAGCTGTTTTTT. Translation: CASTGGENTGELFF. Full variable domain (outside the CDR3, taken from reference TRBV19 and TRBJ2-2): DGGITQSPKYLFRKEGQNVTLSCEQNLNHDAMYWYRQDPGQGLRLIYYSQIVNDFQKGDIAEGYSVSREKKESFPLTVTSAQKNPTAFYLCASTGGENTGELFFGEGSRLTVL.

The J gene is TRBJ2-1, the V gene TRBV7-3; 9 nucleotides match TRBD2. This CDR3 is 15 amino acids long. CDR1 and CDR2 from the germline V gene are SGHTA and FQGTGA. V lost 5 bases, J lost 5 bases, and 7 bases stayed unmatched. CDR3 amino acids: CASSPGLASNNEQFF. The DNA for the CDR3 is TGTGCCAGCAGCCCAGGACTAGCGAGTAACAATGAGCAGTTCTTC.

This clone was recorded once. The rearrangement links TRBV30 to TRBJ2-7; D is ambiguous. V gave up 3 bases and J gave up 6 bases, with 15 bases separating them. This CDR3 spans 13 amino acids. Germline CDR1 is GTSNPN and CDR2 is SVGIG (reference sequence). The CDR3 coding sequence is TGTGCCTGGAGCCTGGGCACCCTGGGCGAGCAGTACTTC. Encoded protein: CAWSLGTLGEQYF.

The genes are TRBV6-5 and TRBJ2-7, with D possibly being TRBD1 or TRBD2 (5 bases each). CDR3 size: 14 residues. CDR1 MNHEY and CDR2 SVGAGI come from the germline V gene. Trimming took off 6 bases at V and 0 bases at J, with 12 bases between the two ends. The CDR3 region has the DNA TGTGCCAGCAGCCTCGGGACGGCCTCCTACGAGCAGTACTTC. This encodes CASSLGTASYEQYF.

The chain couples TRBV5-1 to TRBJ2-3, with 9 bases fitting TRBD1. CDR3 length: 14 residues. Germline V CDR1 and CDR2: SGHRS, YFSETQ. V gave up 2 bases and J gave up 4 bases; unmatched junction bases: 2. This CDR3 reads CASSLTGGSDTQYF. Here the CDR3 DNA reads TGCGCCAGCAGCTTAACAGGGGGCTCAGATACGCAGTATTTT.